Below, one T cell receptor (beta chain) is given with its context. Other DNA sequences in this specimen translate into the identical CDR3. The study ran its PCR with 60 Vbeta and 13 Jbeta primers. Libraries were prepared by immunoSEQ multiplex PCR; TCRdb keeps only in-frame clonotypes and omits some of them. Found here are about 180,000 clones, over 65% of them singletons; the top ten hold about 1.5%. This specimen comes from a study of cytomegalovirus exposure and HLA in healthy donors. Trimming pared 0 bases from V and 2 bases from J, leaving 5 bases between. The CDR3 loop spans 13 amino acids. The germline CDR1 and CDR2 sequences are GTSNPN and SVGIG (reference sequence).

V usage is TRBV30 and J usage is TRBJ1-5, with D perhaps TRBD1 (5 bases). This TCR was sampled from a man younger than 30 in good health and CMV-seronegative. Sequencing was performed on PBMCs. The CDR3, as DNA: TGTGCCTGGAGTGTACAGGGCAATCAGCCCCAGCATTTT. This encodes CAWSVQGNQPQHF.